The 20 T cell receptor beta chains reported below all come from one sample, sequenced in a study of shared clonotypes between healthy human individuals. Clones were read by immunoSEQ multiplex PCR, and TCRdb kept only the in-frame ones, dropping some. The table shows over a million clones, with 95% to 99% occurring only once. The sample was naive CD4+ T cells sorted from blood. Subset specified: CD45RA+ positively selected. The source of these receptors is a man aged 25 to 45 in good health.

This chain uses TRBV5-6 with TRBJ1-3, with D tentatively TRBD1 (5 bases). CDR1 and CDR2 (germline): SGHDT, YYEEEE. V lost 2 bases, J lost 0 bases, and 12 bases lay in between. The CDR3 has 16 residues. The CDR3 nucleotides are TGTGCCAGCAGCTTTGGAGGGGTAAACTCTGGAAACACCATATATTTT. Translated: CASSFGGVNSGNTIYF.

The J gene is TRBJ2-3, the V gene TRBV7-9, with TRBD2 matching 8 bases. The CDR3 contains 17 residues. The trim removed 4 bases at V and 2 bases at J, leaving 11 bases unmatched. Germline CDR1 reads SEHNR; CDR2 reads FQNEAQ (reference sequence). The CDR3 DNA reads TGTGCCAGCAGCTGGCCGGGAGCGGGAGCTATCACAGATACGCAGTATTTT. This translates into CASSWPGAGAITDTQYF.

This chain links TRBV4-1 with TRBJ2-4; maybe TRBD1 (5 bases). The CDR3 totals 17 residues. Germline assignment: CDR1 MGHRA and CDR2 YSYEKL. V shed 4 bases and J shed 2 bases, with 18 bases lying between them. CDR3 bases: TGCGCCAGCAGCCTCCCTCCCGGGCAGGGTACCAAAAACATTCAGTACTTC. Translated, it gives CASSLPPGQGTKNIQYF.

The CDR3 coding sequence is TGCGCCAGCAGCTTAAACGGGGCGAACACCGGGGAGCTGTTTTTT. It codes for CASSLNGANTGELFF. The chain recombines TRBV5-1 with TRBJ2-2, with a possible D match to TRBD2 (5 bases). Trimming took 2 bases from V and 0 from J, leaving 8 bases between them. The length of the CDR3 is 15 residues. The V gene's germline CDR1 is SGHRS and CDR2 YFSETQ.

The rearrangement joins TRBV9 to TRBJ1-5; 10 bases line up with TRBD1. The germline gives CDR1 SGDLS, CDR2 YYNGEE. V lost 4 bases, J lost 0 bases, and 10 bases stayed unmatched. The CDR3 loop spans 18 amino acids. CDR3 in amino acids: CASSRSGTGAYSNQPQHF. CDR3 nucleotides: TGTGCCAGCAGCCGATCCGGGACAGGGGCCTATAGCAATCAGCCCCAGCATTTT.

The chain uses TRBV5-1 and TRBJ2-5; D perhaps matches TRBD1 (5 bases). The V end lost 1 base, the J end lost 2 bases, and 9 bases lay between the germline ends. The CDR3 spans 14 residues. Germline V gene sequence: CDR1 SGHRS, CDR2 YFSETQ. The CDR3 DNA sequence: TGCGCCAGCAGCTTGTACCGACAGCAAGAGACCCAGTACTTC. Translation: CASSLYRQQETQYF.

CDR3 region: CASSPRRAPGETQYF. CDR3 DNA sequence: TGTGCCAGCAGCCCTCGCAGGGCGCCGGGAGAGACCCAGTACTTC. V usage is TRBV28 and J usage is TRBJ2-5, with a possible D match to TRBD1 (5 bases). V was shortened by 6 bases and J by 4 bases, with 18 bases between the two germline ends. The CDR3 loop spans 15 amino acids. From germline, CDR1 is MDHEN and CDR2 SYDVKM.

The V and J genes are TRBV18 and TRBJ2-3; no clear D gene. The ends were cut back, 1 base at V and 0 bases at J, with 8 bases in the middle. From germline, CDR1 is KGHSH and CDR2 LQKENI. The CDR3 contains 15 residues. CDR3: CASSPLASSTDTQYF. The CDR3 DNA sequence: TGTGCCAGCTCACCACTAGCATCTAGCACAGATACGCAGTATTTT.

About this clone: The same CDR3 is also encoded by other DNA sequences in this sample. This chain's CDR3 is CASSSPGGETQYF. The DNA for the CDR3 is TGCGCCAGCAGCTCCCCGGGAGGCGAGACCCAGTACTTC. The V and J genes are TRBV5-1 and TRBJ2-5, with 7 bases lining up with TRBD2. The V gene's germline CDR1 is SGHRS and CDR2 YFSETQ. This CDR3 has 13 amino acids. With 3 bases clipped from V and 5 bases from J, the junction kept 4 bases outside the gene matches.

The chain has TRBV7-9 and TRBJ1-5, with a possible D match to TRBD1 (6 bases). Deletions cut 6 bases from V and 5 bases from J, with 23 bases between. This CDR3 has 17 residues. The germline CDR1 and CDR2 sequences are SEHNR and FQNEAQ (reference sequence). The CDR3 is CASSSGVRGREDQPQHF. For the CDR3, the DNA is TGTGCCAGCAGTTCAGGGGTCAGGGGACGTGAAGATCAGCCCCAGCATTTT.

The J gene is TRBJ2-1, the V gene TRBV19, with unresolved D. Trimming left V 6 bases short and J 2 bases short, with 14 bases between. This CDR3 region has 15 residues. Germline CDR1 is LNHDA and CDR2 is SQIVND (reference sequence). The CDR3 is CASRIDGAAYNEQFF. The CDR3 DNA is TGTGCCAGTAGGATCGACGGAGCAGCCTACAATGAGCAGTTCTTC. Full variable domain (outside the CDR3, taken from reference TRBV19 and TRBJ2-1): DGGITQSPKYLFRKEGQNVTLSCEQNLNHDAMYWYRQDPGQGLRLIYYSQIVNDFQKGDIAEGYSVSREKKESFPLTVTSAQKNPTAFYLCASRIDGAAYNEQFFGPGTRLTVL.

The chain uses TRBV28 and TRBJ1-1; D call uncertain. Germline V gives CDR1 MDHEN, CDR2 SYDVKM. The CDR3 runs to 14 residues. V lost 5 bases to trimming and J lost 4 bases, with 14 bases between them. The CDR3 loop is CASSPVSGGTEAFF. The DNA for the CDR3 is TGTGCCAGCAGTCCCGTCTCGGGCGGCACTGAAGCTTTCTTT. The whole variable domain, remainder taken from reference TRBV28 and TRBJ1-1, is DVKVTQSSRYLVKRTGEKVFLECVQDMDHENMFWYRQDPGLGLRLIYFSYDVKMKEKGDIPEGYSVSREKKERFSLILESASTNQTSMYLCASSPVSGGTEAFFGQGTRLTVV.

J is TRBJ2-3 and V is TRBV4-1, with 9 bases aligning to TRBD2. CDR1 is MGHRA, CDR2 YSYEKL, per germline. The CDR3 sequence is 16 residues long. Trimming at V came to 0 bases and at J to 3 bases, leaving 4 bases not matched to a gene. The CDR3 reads CASSQDIAGVTDTQYF. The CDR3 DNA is TGCGCCAGCAGCCAAGATATAGCGGGAGTAACAGATACGCAGTATTTT.

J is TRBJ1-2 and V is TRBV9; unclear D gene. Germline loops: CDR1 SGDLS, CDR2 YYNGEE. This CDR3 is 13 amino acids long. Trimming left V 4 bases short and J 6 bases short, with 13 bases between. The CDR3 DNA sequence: TGTGCCAGCAGCCCAACGCCTTGGGATGGCTACACCTTC. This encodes CASSPTPWDGYTF. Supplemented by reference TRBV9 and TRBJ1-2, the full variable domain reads DSGVTQTPKHLITATGQRVTLRCSPRSGDLSVYWYQQSLDQGLQFLIQYYNGEERAKGNILERFSAQQFPDLHSELNLSSLELGDSALYFCASSPTPWDGYTFGSGTRLTVV.

The DNA for the CDR3 is TGTGCCAGCAGCTGCGAGACGTCCCCCCTATACCTACGAGAGCAGTACTTC. Its protein product is CASSCETSPLYLREQYF. The chain recombines TRBV7-9 with TRBJ2-7; D gene unclear. V lost 4 bases and J lost 7, with 26 bases in between. CDR3 size: 17 residues. The germline V gene has CDR1 SEHNR and CDR2 FQNEAQ (reference sequence).

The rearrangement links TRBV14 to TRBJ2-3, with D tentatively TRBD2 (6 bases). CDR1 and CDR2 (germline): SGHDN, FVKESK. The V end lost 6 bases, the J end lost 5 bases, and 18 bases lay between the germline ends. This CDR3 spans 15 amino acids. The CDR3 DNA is TGTGCCAGCAGACTCGGTGGAGGGCCATTAGATACGCAGTATTTT. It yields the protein CASRLGGGPLDTQYF.

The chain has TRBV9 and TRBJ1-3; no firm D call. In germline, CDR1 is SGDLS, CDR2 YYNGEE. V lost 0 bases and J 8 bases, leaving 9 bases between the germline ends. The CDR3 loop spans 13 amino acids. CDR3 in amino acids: CASSVGVVDTIYF. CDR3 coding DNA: TGTGCCAGCAGCGTAGGAGTCGTTGACACCATATATTTT.

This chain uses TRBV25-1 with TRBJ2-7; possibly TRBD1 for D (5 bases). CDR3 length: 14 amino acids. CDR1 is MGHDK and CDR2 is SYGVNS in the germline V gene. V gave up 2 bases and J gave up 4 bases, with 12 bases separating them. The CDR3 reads CASSEGRTRYEQYF. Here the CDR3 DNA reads TGTGCCAGCAGTGAAGGCAGGACACGGTACGAGCAGTACTTC.

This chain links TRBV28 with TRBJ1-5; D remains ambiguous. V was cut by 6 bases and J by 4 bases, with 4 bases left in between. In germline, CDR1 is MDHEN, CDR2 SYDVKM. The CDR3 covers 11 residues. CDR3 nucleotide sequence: TGTGCCAGCAGACATAATCAGCCCCAGCATTTT. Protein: CASRHNQPQHF.

The CDR3 region has the DNA TGTGCCAGCAGTTACAGGGAGGGCACTGAAGCTTTCTTT. Amino acid sequence: CASSYREGTEAFF. This chain uses TRBV2 with TRBJ1-1, with D possibly matching TRBD1 (6 bases). The CDR3 consists of 13 residues. Germline V gene lookup returns CDR1 SNHLY and CDR2 FYNNEI. Trimming stripped 5 bases from V and 4 bases from J, with 11 bases between.